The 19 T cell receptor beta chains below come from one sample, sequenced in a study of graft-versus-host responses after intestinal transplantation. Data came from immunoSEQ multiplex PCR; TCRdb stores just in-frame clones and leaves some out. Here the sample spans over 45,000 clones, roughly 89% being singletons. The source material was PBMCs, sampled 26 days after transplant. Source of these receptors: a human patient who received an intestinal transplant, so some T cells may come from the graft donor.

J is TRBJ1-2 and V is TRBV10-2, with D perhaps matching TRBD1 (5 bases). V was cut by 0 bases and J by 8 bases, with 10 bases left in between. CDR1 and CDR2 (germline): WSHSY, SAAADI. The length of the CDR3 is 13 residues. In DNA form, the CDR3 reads TGCGCCAGCAGTGAGTCTGGGGGGACGGGCTACACCTTC. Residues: CASSESGGTGYTF.

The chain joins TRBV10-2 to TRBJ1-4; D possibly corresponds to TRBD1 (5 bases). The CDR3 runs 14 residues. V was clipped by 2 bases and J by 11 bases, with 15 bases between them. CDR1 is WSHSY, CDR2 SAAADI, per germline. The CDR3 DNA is TGCGCCAGCAGTGAGAATACAGGAAGAGCCAAACTGTTTTTT. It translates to CASSENTGRAKLFF.

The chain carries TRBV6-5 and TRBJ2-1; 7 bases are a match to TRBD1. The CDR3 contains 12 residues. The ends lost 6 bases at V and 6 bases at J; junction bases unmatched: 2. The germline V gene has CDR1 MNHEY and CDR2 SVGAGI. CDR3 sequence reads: CASSWTGNEQFF. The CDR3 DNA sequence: TGTGCCAGCAGCTGGACAGGCAATGAGCAGTTCTTC.

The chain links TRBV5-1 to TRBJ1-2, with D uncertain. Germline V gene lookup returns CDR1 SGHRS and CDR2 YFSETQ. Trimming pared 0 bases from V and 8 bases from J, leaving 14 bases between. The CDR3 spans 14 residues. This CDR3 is CASSLGDSLAGYTF. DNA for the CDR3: TGCGCCAGCAGCTTGGGAGATAGCCTGGCCGGCTACACCTTC.

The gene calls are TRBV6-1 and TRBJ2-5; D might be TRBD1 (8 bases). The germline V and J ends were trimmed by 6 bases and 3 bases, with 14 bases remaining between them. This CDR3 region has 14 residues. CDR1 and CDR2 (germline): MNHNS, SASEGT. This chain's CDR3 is CASRRTGREETQYF. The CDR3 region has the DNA TGTGCCAGCAGGAGGACAGGGAGGGAAGAGACCCAGTACTTC.

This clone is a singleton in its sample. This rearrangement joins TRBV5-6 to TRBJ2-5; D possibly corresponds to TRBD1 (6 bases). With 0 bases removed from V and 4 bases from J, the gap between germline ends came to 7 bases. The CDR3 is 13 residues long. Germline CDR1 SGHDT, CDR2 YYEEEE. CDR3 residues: CASSLEGGETQYF. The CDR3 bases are TGTGCCAGCAGCTTGGAAGGGGGAGAGACCCAGTACTTC.

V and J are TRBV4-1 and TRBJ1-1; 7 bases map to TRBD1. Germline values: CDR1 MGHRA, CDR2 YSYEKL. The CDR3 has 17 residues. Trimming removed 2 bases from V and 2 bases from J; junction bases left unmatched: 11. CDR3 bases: TGCGCCAGCAGCCAACCACCAATTGGGACAGTTAACACTGAAGCTTTCTTT. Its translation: CASSQPPIGTVNTEAFF.

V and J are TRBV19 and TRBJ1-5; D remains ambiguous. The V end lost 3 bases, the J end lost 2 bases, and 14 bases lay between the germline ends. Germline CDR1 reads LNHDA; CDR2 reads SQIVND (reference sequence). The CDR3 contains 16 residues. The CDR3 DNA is TGTGCCAGTAGTATCCGGGGAGGTGGCGGCAATCAGCCCCAGCATTTT. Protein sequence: CASSIRGGGGNQPQHF. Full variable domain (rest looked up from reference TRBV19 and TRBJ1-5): DGGITQSPKYLFRKEGQNVTLSCEQNLNHDAMYWYRQDPGQGLRLIYYSQIVNDFQKGDIAEGYSVSREKKESFPLTVTSAQKNPTAFYLCASSIRGGGGNQPQHFGDGTRLSIL.

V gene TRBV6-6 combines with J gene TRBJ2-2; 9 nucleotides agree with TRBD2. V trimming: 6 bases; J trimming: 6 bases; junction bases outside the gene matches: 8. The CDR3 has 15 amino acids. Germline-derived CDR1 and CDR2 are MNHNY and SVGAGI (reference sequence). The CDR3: CASRGTGLAPGELFF. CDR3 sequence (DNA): TGTGCCAGCAGGGGGACGGGACTAGCTCCCGGGGAGCTGTTTTTT.

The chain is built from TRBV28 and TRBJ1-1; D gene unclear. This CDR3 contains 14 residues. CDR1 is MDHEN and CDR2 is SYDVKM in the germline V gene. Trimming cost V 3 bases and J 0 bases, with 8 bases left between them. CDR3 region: CASSLRSLNTEAFF. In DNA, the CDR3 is TGTGCCAGCAGTTTGAGGTCACTGAACACTGAAGCTTTCTTT.

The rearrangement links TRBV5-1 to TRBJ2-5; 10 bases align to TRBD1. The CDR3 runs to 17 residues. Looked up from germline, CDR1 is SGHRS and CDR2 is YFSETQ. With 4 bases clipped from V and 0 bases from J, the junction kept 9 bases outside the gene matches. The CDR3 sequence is CASSDHQGQGYQETQYF. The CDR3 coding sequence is TGCGCCAGCAGCGACCACCAGGGACAGGGGTACCAAGAGACCCAGTACTTC.

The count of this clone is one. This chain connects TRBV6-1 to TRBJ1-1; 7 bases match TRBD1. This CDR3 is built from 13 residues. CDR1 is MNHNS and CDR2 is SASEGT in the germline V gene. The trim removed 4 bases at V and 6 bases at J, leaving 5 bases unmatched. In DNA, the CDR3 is TGTGCCAGCAGTGGAGACAGGGTCTCTGAAGCTTTCTTT. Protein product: CASSGDRVSEAFF.

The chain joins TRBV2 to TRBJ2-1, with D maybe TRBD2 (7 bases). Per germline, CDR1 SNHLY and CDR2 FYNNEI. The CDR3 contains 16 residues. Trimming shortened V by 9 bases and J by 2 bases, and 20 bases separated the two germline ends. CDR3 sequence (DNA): TGTGCCAGTTACGACACGGGGGGCGGAACCTACAATGAGCAGTTCTTC. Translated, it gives CASYDTGGGTYNEQFF.

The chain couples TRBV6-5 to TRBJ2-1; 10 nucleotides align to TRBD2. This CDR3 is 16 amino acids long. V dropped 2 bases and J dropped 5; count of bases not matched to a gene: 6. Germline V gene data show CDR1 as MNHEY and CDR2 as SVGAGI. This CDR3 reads CASSYPWTSGHNEQFF. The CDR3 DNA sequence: TGTGCCAGCAGTTACCCCTGGACTAGCGGTCACAATGAGCAGTTCTTC.

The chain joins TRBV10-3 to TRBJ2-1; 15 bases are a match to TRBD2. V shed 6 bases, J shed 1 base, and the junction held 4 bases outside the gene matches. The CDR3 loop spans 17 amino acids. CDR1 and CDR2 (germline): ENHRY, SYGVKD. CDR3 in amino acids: CAIRPGLAGGSYNEQFF. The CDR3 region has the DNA TGTGCCATCAGGCCGGGACTAGCGGGAGGATCCTACAATGAGCAGTTCTTC.

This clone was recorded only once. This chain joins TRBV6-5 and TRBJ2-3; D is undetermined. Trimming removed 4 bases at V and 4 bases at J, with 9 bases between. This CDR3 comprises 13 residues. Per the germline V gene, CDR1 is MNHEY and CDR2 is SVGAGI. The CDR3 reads CASSFTVADTQYF. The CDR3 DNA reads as TGTGCCAGCAGTTTCACAGTGGCAGATACGCAGTATTTT.

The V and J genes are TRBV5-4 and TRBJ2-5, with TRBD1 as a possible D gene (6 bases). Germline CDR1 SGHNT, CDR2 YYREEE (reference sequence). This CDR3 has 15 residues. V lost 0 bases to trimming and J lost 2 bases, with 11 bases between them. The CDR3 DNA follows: TGTGCCAGCAGCTTGGCCGGTGGACAGCAAGAGACCCAGTACTTC. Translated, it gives CASSLAGGQQETQYF. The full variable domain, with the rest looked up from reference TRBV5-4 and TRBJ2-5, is ETGVTQSPTHLIKTRGQQVTLRCSSQSGHNTVSWYQQALGQGPQFIFQYYREEENGRGNFPPRFSGLQFPNYSSELNVNALELDDSALYLCASSLAGGQQETQYFGPGTRLLVL.

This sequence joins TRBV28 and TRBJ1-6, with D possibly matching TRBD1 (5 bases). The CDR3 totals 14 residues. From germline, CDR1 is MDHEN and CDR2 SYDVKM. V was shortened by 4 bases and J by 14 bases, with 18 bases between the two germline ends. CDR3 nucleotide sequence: TGTGCCAGCAGTTGGGACGGGGGGAGAGGGGCCCTCCACTTT. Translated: CASSWDGGRGALHF.

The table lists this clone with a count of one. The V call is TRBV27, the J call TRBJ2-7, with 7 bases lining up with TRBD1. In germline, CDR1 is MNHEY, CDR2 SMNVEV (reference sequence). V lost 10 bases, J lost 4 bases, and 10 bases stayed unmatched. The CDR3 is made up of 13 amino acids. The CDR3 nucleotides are TGTGCCACCCTAGACAGGGCGACGTACGAGCAGTACTTC. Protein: CATLDRATYEQYF.